A selection of T cell receptor beta chains follows, all from one sample in a study of blood T cell repertoires in COVID-19. This table comes from immunoSEQ multiplex PCR, and its TCRdb copy is limited to in-frame clones, with some not included. Of approximately 94,000 clones listed, 88% are singletons. What was sequenced was peripheral blood. These receptors were taken from a woman aged 80 or over with active COVID-19. Both conserved end residues are part of each CDR3. The D gene is left open where the match is weak. Clone size is not always given. Where it is, it says once, few, many or a class for expanded clones.

J: TRBJ2-7; D: TRBD1; length: 14; size: .; V: TRBV19; DNA: TGTGCCAGTAGCCCCGGGACAGGTTCCTACGAGCAGTACTTC; CDR3: CASSPGTGSYEQYF
J: TRBJ1-6; D: .; length: 15; size: .; V: TRBV15; DNA: TGTGCCACTGGCCAGGACAGCCGAGGTGATTCACCCCTCCACTTT; CDR3: CATGQDSRGDSPLHF
J: TRBJ2-7; D: TRBD2; length: 16; size: .; V: TRBV10-3; DNA: TGTGCCATCAGCGATCTACTAGCGGGAGGGCCCTACGAGCAGTACTTC; CDR3: CAISDLLAGGPYEQYF
J: TRBJ2-3; D: TRBD2; length: 15; size: .; V: TRBV2; DNA: TGTGCCAGCAGTCCTAGCGGGAGAGGGTTTGATACGCAGTATTTT; CDR3: CASSPSGRGFDTQYF
J: TRBJ1-5; D: TRBD1; length: 15; size: .; V: TRBV27; DNA: TGTGCCAGCAGTTCCGGGACAGCCTTAAATATACCCCAGCATTTT; CDR3: CASSSGTALNIPQHF
J: TRBJ2-5; D: TRBD1; length: 14; size: .; V: TRBV18; DNA: TGTGCCAGCTCACGGGACAGTAAGAGCGGGACCCAGTACTTC; CDR3: CASSRDSKSGTQYF
J: TRBJ1-4; D: TRBD1; length: 13; size: .; V: TRBV27; DNA: TGTGCCAGCAGTTCATTGACAGGGGGGGGACTGTTTTTT; CDR3: CASSSLTGGGLFF
J: TRBJ2-2; D: TRBD1; length: 17; size: .; V: TRBV5-6; DNA: TGTGCCAGCAGCTCACCCACGCCAGGGGGCTCTACCGGGGAGCTGTTTTTT; CDR3: CASSSPTPGGSTGELFF
J: TRBJ2-1; D: TRBD1; length: 13; size: .; V: TRBV4-1; DNA: TGCGCCAGCAGACAGACAGGGGGCAGGGAGCAGTTCTTC; CDR3: CASRQTGGREQFF
J: TRBJ2-1; D: .; length: 13; size: .; V: TRBV7-2; DNA: TGTGCCAGCAGCTTACTAGCGTACAATGAGCAGTTCTTC; CDR3: CASSLLAYNEQFF
J: TRBJ2-1; D: TRBD2; length: 16; size: .; V: TRBV2; DNA: TGTGCCAGCAGTCCTAGCGGGAGAGGGTCCTACAATGAGCAGTTCTTC; CDR3: CASSPSGRGSYNEQFF
J: TRBJ2-2; D: .; length: 14; size: once; V: TRBV5-5; DNA: TGTGCCAGCGGGTCCACGGGTTACACCGGGGAGCTGTTTTTT; CDR3: CASGSTGYTGELFF
J: TRBJ2-5; D: .; length: 15; size: once; V: TRBV4-3; DNA: TGCGCCAGCAGCCAAGAGGCGACATCCCTCGAGACCCAGTACTTC; CDR3: CASSQEATSLETQYF
J: TRBJ2-1; D: TRBD2; length: 16; size: .; V: TRBV19; DNA: TGTGCCAGTAGTACCAGGGGGACTAGCGGTTACAATGAGCAGTTCTTC; CDR3: CASSTRGTSGYNEQFF
J: TRBJ1-2; D: TRBD1; length: 13; size: .; V: TRBV28; DNA: TGTGCCAGCAGCAAACAGGGGGCGTTGGGCTACACCTTC; CDR3: CASSKQGALGYTF
J: TRBJ2-3; D: TRBD2; length: 15; size: .; V: TRBV10-3; DNA: TGTGCCATCAGTGAGTTTAGCGGGGGCACAGATACGCAGTATTTT; CDR3: CAISEFSGGTDTQYF
J: TRBJ2-7; D: TRBD1; length: 13; size: .; V: TRBV6-5; DNA: TGTGCCAGCCGGACAGGGGCGATCTACGAGCAGTACTTC; CDR3: CASRTGAIYEQYF
J: TRBJ2-1; D: TRBD2; length: 15; size: .; V: TRBV24-1; DNA: TGTGCCACCGGAGCGGGAGCAGAGTCCTACAATGAGCAGTTCTTC; CDR3: CATGAGAESYNEQFF
J: TRBJ2-7; D: TRBD1; length: 13; size: .; V: TRBV6-6; DNA: TGTGCCAGCAGTTTGACAGGGCCCTACGAGCAGTACTTC; CDR3: CASSLTGPYEQYF
J: TRBJ1-1; D: .; length: 14; size: .; V: TRBV15; DNA: TGTGCCACCAGCGTCTACAGGGCGGGAGCTGAAGCTTTCTTT; CDR3: CATSVYRAGAEAFF
J: TRBJ2-7; D: TRBD2; length: 13; size: .; V: TRBV10-3; DNA: TGTGCCATCGCGGGGGGTTTGGCCTACGAGCAGTACTTC; CDR3: CAIAGGLAYEQYF
J: TRBJ2-4; D: .; length: 11; size: .; V: TRBV7-2; DNA: TGTGCCAGCACCCAACCTCGGATTCAGTACTTC; CDR3: CASTQPRIQYF